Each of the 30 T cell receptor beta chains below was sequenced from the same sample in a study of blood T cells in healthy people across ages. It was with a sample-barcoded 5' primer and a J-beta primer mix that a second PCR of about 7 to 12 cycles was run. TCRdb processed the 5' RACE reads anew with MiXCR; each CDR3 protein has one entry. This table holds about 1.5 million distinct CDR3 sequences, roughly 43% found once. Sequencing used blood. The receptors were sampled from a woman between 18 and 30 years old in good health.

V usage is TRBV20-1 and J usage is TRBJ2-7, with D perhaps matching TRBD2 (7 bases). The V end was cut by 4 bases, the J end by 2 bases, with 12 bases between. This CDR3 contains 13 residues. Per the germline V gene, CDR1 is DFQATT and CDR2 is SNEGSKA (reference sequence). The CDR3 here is CSATRGGTYEQYF. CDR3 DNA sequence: TGCAGTGCTACGAGGGGGGGCACCTACGAGCAGTACTTC.

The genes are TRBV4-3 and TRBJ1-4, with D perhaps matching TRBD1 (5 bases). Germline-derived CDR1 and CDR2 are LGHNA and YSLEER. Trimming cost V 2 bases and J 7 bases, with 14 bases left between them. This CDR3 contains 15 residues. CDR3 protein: CASSQSPGIGEKLFF. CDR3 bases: TGCGCCAGCAGCCAATCCCCAGGGATCGGTGAAAAACTGTTTTTT.

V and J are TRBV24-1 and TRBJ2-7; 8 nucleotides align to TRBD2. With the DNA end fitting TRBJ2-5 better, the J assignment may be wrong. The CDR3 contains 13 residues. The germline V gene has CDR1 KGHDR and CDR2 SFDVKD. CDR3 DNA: TGTGCCACCAGTGGGCGGGGGGAAGAGACCCAGTACTTC. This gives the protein CATSGRGEETQYF.

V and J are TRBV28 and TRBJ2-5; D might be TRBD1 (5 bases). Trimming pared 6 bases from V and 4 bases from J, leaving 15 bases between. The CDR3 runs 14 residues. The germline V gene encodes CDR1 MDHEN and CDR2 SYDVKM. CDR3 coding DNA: TGTGCCAGCAGCTCCCGCGACAGACCAGAGACCCAGTACTTC. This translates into CASSSRDRPETQYF.

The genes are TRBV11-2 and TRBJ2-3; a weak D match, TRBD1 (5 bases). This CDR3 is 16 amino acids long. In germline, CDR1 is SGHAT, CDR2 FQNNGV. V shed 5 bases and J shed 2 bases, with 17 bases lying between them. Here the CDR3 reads CASSPPQGTHTDTQYF. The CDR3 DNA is TGTGCCAGCAGCCCTCCCCAGGGAACCCACACAGATACGCAGTATTTT. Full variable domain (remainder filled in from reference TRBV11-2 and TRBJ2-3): EAGVAQSPRYKIIEKRQSVAFWCNPISGHATLYWYQQILGQGPKLLIQFQNNGVVDDSQLPKDRFSAERLKGVDSTLKIQPAKLEDSAVYLCASSPPQGTHTDTQYFGPGTRLTVL.

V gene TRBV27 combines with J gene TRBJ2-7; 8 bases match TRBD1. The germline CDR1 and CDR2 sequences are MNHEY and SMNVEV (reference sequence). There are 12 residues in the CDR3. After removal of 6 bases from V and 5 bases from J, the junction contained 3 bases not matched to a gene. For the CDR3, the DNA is TGTGCCAGCAGCGACAGGGGTCACGAGCAGTACTTC. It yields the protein CASSDRGHEQYF.

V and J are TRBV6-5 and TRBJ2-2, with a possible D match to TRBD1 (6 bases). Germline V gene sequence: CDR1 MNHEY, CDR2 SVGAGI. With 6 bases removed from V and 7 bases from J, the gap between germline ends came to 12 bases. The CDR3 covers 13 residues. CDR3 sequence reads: CASRKDRIGELFF. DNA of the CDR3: TGTGCCAGCAGAAAAGACAGGATCGGGGAGCTGTTTTTT.

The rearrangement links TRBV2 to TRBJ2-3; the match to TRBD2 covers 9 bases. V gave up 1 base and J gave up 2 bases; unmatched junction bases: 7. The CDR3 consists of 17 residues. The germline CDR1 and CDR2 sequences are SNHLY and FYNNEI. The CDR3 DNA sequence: TGTGCCAGCAGTGAAGTAGTAGCGGGGGTGATCACAGATACGCAGTATTTT. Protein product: CASSEVVAGVITDTQYF.

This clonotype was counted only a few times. The CDR3 loop reads CSAPRPRTYEQYF. The CDR3 coding sequence is TGCAGTGCCCCGAGGCCCAGGACCTACGAGCAGTACTTC. The V call is TRBV20-1, the J call TRBJ2-7; D not resolved. Germline V gene lookup returns CDR1 DFQATT and CDR2 SNEGSKA (reference sequence). The CDR3 is 13 residues long. The germline V and J ends were trimmed by 6 bases and 2 bases, with 14 bases remaining between them.

The DNA for the CDR3 is TGTGCCAGCGGGACTAGGGTTTTAGGCAATCAGCCCCAGCATTTT. Amino acids: CASGTRVLGNQPQHF. This sequence joins TRBV6-1 and TRBJ1-5; D possibly corresponds to TRBD1 (5 bases). The CDR3 is 15 amino acids. From germline, CDR1 is MNHNS and CDR2 SASEGT. Between the trimmed V and J ends, which lost 8 bases and 2 bases, there was a span of 16 bases.

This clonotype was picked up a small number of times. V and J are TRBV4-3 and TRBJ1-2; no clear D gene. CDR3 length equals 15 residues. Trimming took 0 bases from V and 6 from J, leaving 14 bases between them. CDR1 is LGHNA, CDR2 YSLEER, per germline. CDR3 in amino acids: CASSQEWVLINGYTF. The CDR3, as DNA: TGCGCCAGCAGCCAAGAGTGGGTGTTGATAAATGGCTACACCTTC.

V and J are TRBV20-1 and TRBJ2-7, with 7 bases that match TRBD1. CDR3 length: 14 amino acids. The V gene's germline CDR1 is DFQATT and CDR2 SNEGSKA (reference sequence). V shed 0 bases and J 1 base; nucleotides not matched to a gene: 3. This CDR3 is CSAREWTGSYEQYF. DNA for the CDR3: TGCAGTGCTAGAGAGTGGACAGGTTCCTACGAGCAGTACTTC.

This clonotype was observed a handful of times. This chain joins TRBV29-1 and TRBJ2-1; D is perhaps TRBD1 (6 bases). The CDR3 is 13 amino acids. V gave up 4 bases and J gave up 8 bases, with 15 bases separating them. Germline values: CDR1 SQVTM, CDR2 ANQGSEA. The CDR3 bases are TGCAGCGTTGGGGGGCGGCTATTGGATGAGCAGTTCTTC. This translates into CSVGGRLLDEQFF.

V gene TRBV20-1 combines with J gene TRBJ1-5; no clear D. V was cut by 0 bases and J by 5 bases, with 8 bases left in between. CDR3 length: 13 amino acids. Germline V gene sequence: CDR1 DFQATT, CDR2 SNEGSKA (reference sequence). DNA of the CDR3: TGCAGTGCTAGAGATGAGGGTTATCAGCCCCAGCATTTT. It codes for CSARDEGYQPQHF.

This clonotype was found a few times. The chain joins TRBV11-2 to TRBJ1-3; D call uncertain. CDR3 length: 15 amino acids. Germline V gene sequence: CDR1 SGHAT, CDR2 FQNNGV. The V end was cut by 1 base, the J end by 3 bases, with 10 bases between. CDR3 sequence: CASSLAGYLGNTIYF. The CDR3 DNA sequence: TGTGCCAGCAGCTTAGCTGGGTACCTTGGAAACACCATATATTTT.

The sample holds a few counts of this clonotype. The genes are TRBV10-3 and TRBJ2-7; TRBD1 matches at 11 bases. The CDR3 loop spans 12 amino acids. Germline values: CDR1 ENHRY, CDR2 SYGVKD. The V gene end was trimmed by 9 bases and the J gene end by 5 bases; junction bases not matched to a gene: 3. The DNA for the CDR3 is TGTGCCATGAGGACAGGGGGCCACGAGCAGTACTTC. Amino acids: CAMRTGGHEQYF.

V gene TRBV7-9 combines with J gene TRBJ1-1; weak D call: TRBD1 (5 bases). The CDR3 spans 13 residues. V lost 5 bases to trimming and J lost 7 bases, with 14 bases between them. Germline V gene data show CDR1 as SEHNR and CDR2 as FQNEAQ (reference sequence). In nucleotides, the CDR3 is TGTGCCAGCAGCGAAACGACAGCAAGTGAAGCTTTCTTT. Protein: CASSETTASEAFF.

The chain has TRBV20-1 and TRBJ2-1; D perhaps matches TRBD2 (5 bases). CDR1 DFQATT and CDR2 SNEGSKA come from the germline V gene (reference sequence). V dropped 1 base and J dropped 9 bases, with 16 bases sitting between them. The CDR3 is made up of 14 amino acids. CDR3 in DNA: TGCAGTGCTAGAGCAGCAGCGGCACCGAGTGAGCAGTTCTTC. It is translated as CSARAAAAPSEQFF.

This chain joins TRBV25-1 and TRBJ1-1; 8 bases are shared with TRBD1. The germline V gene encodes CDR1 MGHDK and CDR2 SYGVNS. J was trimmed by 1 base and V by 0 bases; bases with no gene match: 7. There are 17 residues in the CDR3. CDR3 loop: CASSEYGSGTGNTEAFF. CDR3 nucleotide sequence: TGTGCCAGCAGTGAATATGGAAGCGGGACAGGGAACACTGAAGCTTTCTTT.

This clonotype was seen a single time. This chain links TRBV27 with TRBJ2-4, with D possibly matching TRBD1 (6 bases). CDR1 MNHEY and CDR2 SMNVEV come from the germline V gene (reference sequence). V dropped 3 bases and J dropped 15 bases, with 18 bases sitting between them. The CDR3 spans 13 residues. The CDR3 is CASSFRGLGLLYF. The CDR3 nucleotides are TGTGCCAGCAGTTTCAGGGGCCTTGGGCTTTTGTACTTC.

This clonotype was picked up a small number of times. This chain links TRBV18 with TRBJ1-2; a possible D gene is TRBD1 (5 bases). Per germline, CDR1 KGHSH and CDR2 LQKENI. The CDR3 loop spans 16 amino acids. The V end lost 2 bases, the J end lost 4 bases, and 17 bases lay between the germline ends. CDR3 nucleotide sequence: TGTGCCAGCTCACCAGGTGCCCAGGGAACATTCTATGGCTACACCTTC. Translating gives CASSPGAQGTFYGYTF. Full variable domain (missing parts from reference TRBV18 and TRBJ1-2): NAGVMQNPRHLVRRRGQEARLRCSPMKGHSHVYWYRQLPEEGLKFMVYLQKENIIDESGMPKERFSAEFPKEGPSILRIQQVVRGDSAAYFCASSPGAQGTFYGYTFGSGTRLTVV.

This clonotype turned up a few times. CDR3 coding DNA: TGCAGTGCTGTCTGGCGGGGGGCGAACACCGGGGAGCTGTTTTTT. It yields the protein CSAVWRGANTGELFF. This chain links TRBV20-1 with TRBJ2-2, with TRBD2 matching over 8 bases. V trimming: 5 bases; J trimming: 0 bases; junction bases outside the gene matches: 5. The germline V gene has CDR1 DFQATT and CDR2 SNEGSKA (reference sequence). The CDR3 has 15 residues.

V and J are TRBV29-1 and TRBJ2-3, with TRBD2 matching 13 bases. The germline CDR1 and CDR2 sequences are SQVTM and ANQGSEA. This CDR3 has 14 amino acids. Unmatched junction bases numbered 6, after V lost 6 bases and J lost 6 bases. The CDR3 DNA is TGCAGCGTCAGGACTAGCGGGAGTGGGGATACGCAGTATTTT. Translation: CSVRTSGSGDTQYF.

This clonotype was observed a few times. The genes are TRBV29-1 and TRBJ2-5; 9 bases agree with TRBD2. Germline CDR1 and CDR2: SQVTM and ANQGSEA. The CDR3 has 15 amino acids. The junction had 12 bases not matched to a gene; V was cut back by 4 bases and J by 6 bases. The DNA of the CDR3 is TGCAGCGTTGGACCCCGACTAGCGGAGGTGAAGACCCAGTACTTC. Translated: CSVGPRLAEVKTQYF.

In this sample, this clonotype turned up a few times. The CDR3 region is CASSFKGTDPGTQYF. The DNA for the CDR3 is TGTGCCAGCAGCTTTAAAGGGACCGACCCGGGGACCCAGTACTTC. V and J are TRBV7-2 and TRBJ2-5; D is perhaps TRBD1 or TRBD2 (5 bases each). Germline V gene lookup returns CDR1 SGHTA and CDR2 FQGNSA. CDR3 length: 15 residues. V was shortened by 3 bases and J by 7 bases, with 18 bases between the two germline ends.

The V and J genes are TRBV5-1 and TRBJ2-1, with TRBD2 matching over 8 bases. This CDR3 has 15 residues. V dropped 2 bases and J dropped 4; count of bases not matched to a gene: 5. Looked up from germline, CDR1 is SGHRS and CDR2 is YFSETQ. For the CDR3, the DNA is TGCGCCAGCAGCTTTAGTCGGGGGGGGTACAATGAGCAGTTCTTC. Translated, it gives CASSFSRGGYNEQFF.

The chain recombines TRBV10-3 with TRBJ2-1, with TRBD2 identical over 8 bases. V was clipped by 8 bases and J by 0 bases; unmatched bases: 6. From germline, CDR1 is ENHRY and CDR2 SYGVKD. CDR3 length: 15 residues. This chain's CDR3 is CAIRAAGVSYNEQFF. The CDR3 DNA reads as TGTGCCATCCGGGCAGCGGGGGTCTCCTACAATGAGCAGTTCTTC.

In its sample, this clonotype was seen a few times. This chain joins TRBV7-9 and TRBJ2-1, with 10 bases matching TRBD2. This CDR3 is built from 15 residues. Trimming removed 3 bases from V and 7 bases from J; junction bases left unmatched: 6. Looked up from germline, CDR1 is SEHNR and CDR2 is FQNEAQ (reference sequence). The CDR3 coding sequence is TGTGCCAGCAGCTTTCTAGCGGGGGAGTATAATGAGCAGTTCTTC. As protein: CASSFLAGEYNEQFF.

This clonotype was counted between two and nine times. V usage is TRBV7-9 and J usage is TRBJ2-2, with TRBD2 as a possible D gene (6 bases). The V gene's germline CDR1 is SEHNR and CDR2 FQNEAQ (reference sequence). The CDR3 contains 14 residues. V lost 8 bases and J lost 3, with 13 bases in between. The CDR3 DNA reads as TGTGCCAGCGGCCGGGACTCCCACACCGGGGAGCTGTTTTTT. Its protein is CASGRDSHTGELFF.

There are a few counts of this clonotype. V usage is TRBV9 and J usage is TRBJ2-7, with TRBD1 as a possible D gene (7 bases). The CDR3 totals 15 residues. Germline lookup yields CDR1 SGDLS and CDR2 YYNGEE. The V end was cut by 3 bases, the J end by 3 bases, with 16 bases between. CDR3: CASSEGRTGDYEQYF. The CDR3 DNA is TGTGCCAGCAGCGAGGGGAGGACAGGAGACTACGAGCAGTACTTC.